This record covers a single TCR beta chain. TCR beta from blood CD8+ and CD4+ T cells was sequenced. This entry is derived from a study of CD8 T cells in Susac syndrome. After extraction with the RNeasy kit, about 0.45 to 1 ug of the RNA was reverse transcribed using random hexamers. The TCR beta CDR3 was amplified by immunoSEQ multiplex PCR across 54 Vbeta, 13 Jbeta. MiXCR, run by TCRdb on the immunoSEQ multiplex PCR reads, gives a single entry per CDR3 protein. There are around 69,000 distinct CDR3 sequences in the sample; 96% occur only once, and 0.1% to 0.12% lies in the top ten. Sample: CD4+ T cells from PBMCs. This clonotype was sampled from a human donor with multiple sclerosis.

The CDR3 region is CSVERSERYGYTF. The CDR3 region has the DNA TGCAGCGTTGAGCGCAGCGAACGATATGGCTACACCTTC. The J gene is TRBJ1-2, the V gene TRBV29-1; no firm D call. Germline values: CDR1 SQVTM, CDR2 ANQGSEA. Trimming shortened V by 3 bases and J by 5 bases, and 13 bases separated the two germline ends. The CDR3 is made up of 13 amino acids.